The rows below give T cell receptor beta chains drawn from one sample of a study of blood T cell repertoires in COVID-19. The repertoire was sequenced with immunoSEQ multiplex PCR; TCRdb's copy has only in-frame clones and lacks some. The sample lists 130,000 to 150,000 clones, around 90% occurring once. Source material: peripheral blood. These receptors all come from a man between 65 and 79 years old with acute or convalescent COVID-19. Both conserved end residues are part of each CDR3. Fields, in order: CDR3 protein, CDR3 DNA, clone size, J gene, D gene, V gene. A D gene is named only where the DNA matches it firmly. Size is omitted from some rows. Given values are once, few, many or a class for expanded clones.

CDR3aa: CASSQAGASSYEQYF
CDR3nt: TGTGCCAGCAGCCAAGCAGGGGCCAGCTCCTACGAGCAGTACTTC
abundance: NA
j_gene: TRBJ2-7
d_gene: NA
v_gene: TRBV14

CDR3aa: CASSLGIRRGGLETQYF
CDR3nt: TGCGCCAGCAGCTTGGGGATACGGCGGGGGGGCCTGGAGACCCAGTACTTC
abundance: NA
j_gene: TRBJ2-5
d_gene: TRBD2
v_gene: TRBV5-1

CDR3aa: CSVGTGVYGYTF
CDR3nt: TGCAGCGTTGGCACAGGGGTCTATGGCTACACCTTC
abundance: once
j_gene: TRBJ1-2
d_gene: TRBD1
v_gene: TRBV29-1

CDR3aa: CASSVTSKQETQYF
CDR3nt: TGTGCCAGCAGCGTAACTAGCAAACAAGAGACCCAGTACTTC
abundance: NA
j_gene: TRBJ2-5
d_gene: NA
v_gene: TRBV9

CDR3aa: CASSRQGLGQETQYF
CDR3nt: TGTGCCAGCAGCCGACAGGGGTTGGGCCAAGAGACCCAGTACTTC
abundance: NA
j_gene: TRBJ2-5
d_gene: TRBD1
v_gene: TRBV7-9

CDR3aa: CASSWGVRETQYF
CDR3nt: TGTGCCAGCAGTTGGGGGGTCCGGGAGACCCAGTACTTC
abundance: NA
j_gene: TRBJ2-5
d_gene: NA
v_gene: TRBV6-5

CDR3aa: CASSDLGARSSPLHF
CDR3nt: TGTGCCAGCAGTGACCTAGGGGCGCGGAGTTCACCCCTCCACTTT
abundance: NA
j_gene: TRBJ1-6
d_gene: NA
v_gene: TRBV2

CDR3aa: CASSQDVFGVSGELFF
CDR3nt: TGTGCCAGCAGCCAAGATGTTTTCGGGGTATCCGGGGAGCTGTTTTTT
abundance: NA
j_gene: TRBJ2-2
d_gene: NA
v_gene: TRBV4-2

CDR3aa: CASSPREGSNYGYTF
CDR3nt: TGTGCCAGCTCACCACGAGAGGGATCTAACTATGGCTACACCTTC
abundance: NA
j_gene: TRBJ1-2
d_gene: NA
v_gene: TRBV18

CDR3aa: CASSLEDLDNEQFF
CDR3nt: TGTGCCAGCAGCCTCGAGGATTTGGACAATGAGCAGTTCTTC
abundance: NA
j_gene: TRBJ2-1
d_gene: NA
v_gene: TRBV28

CDR3aa: CASRRPGQGAYEQYF
CDR3nt: TGTGCCAGCAGGAGACCGGGACAGGGGGCCTACGAGCAGTACTTC
abundance: NA
j_gene: TRBJ2-7
d_gene: TRBD1
v_gene: TRBV7-9

CDR3aa: CASSLFDRGGTGELFF
CDR3nt: TGCGCCAGCAGCCTTTTTGACAGGGGGGGCACCGGGGAGCTGTTTTTT
abundance: once
j_gene: TRBJ2-2
d_gene: TRBD1
v_gene: TRBV5-1

CDR3aa: CASGFTGSVYEQYF
CDR3nt: TGTGCCAGCGGGTTCACAGGGTCAGTGTACGAGCAGTACTTC
abundance: NA
j_gene: TRBJ2-7
d_gene: NA
v_gene: TRBV6-5

CDR3aa: CASSDGSYSNQPQHF
CDR3nt: TGCGCCAGCAGTGACGGGTCTTATAGCAATCAGCCCCAGCATTTT
abundance: NA
j_gene: TRBJ1-5
d_gene: NA
v_gene: TRBV10-2

CDR3aa: CASSHELQDSGNTIYF
CDR3nt: TGTGCCAGCAGCCACGAATTACAGGACTCTGGAAACACCATATATTTT
abundance: NA
j_gene: TRBJ1-3
d_gene: NA
v_gene: TRBV4-2

CDR3aa: CASSFTGTGGNIQYF
CDR3nt: TGTGCCAGCAGCTTCACAGGGACGGGGGGGAACATTCAGTACTTC
abundance: NA
j_gene: TRBJ2-4
d_gene: TRBD2
v_gene: TRBV7-2

CDR3aa: CATSASGTGQETQYF
CDR3nt: TGTGCCACCAGTGCGTCCGGGACAGGGCAAGAGACCCAGTACTTC
abundance: NA
j_gene: TRBJ2-5
d_gene: TRBD1
v_gene: TRBV24-1

CDR3aa: CASSQDAGELFF
CDR3nt: TGTGCCAGCAGCCAAGACGCCGGGGAGCTGTTTTTT
abundance: NA
j_gene: TRBJ2-2
d_gene: NA
v_gene: TRBV3-1/TRBV3-2

CDR3aa: CASSLIYYNEQFF
CDR3nt: TGCGCCAGCAGCTTGATATACTACAATGAGCAGTTCTTC
abundance: NA
j_gene: TRBJ2-1
d_gene: NA
v_gene: TRBV5-1

CDR3aa: CASSRDSISPLHF
CDR3nt: TGTGCCAGCAGCCGGGACTCCATTTCACCCCTCCACTTT
abundance: NA
j_gene: TRBJ1-6
d_gene: NA
v_gene: TRBV3-1/TRBV3-2

CDR3aa: CASSLGDSDYGYTF
CDR3nt: TGCGCCAGCAGCTTGGGCGACAGCGACTATGGCTACACCTTC
abundance: NA
j_gene: TRBJ1-2
d_gene: NA
v_gene: TRBV5-1

CDR3aa: CASSPAGMETEAFF
CDR3nt: TGTGCCAGCTCACCAGCAGGGATGGAAACTGAAGCTTTCTTT
abundance: NA
j_gene: TRBJ1-1
d_gene: NA
v_gene: TRBV18

CDR3aa: CASSEGQGGAEAFF
CDR3nt: TGTGCCAGCAGTGAAGGGCAGGGGGGCGCTGAAGCTTTCTTT
abundance: NA
j_gene: TRBJ1-1
d_gene: TRBD1
v_gene: TRBV6-4

CDR3aa: CASTDRSNQPQHF
CDR3nt: TGTGCCAGTACTGACAGGAGCAATCAGCCCCAGCATTTT
abundance: NA
j_gene: TRBJ1-5
d_gene: NA
v_gene: TRBV19

CDR3aa: CASRLGGNNEKLFF
CDR3nt: TGTGCCAGCAGATTGGGGGGGAATAATGAAAAACTGTTTTTT
abundance: NA
j_gene: TRBJ1-4
d_gene: NA
v_gene: TRBV2

CDR3aa: CASIAGVYEQYF
CDR3nt: TGTGCCAGCATTGCGGGAGTATACGAGCAGTACTTC
abundance: NA
j_gene: TRBJ2-7
d_gene: TRBD2
v_gene: TRBV6-5

CDR3aa: CSVEIRNTEAFF
CDR3nt: TGCAGCGTTGAGATCAGGAACACTGAAGCTTTCTTT
abundance: NA
j_gene: TRBJ1-1
d_gene: NA
v_gene: TRBV29-1

CDR3aa: CASSLERDTQYF
CDR3nt: TGTGCCAGCAGCCTCGAGAGGGATACGCAGTATTTT
abundance: NA
j_gene: TRBJ2-3
d_gene: NA
v_gene: TRBV6-6

CDR3aa: CASRRQQNTEAFF
CDR3nt: TGTGCCAGCAGGCGACAGCAGAACACTGAAGCTTTCTTT
abundance: NA
j_gene: TRBJ1-1
d_gene: NA
v_gene: TRBV12-3/TRBV12-4

CDR3aa: CASSYGTPVQPQHF
CDR3nt: TGTGCCAGCAGTTACGGGACTCCGGTCCAGCCCCAGCATTTT
abundance: NA
j_gene: TRBJ1-5
d_gene: NA
v_gene: TRBV6-6

CDR3aa: CASSLVSPSGTDTQYF
CDR3nt: TGTGCCAGCAGCTTAGTTAGCCCGAGCGGCACAGATACGCAGTATTTT
abundance: NA
j_gene: TRBJ2-3
d_gene: NA
v_gene: TRBV7-2

CDR3aa: CASSLGSATDGYTF
CDR3nt: TGTGCCAGCAGCTTGGGGTCAGCGACTGATGGCTACACCTTC
abundance: once
j_gene: TRBJ1-2
d_gene: NA
v_gene: TRBV5-6

CDR3aa: CASSQDFRVGETQYF
CDR3nt: TGTGCCAGCAGCCAAGATTTTCGTGTCGGAGAGACCCAGTACTTC
abundance: NA
j_gene: TRBJ2-5
d_gene: NA
v_gene: TRBV3-1/TRBV3-2

CDR3aa: CASSLGTNTEAFF
CDR3nt: TGTGCCAGCAGTTTAGGCACCAACACTGAAGCTTTCTTT
abundance: NA
j_gene: TRBJ1-1
d_gene: NA
v_gene: TRBV27

CDR3aa: CASSDSIFGGGTEAFF
CDR3nt: TGTGCCAGCAGTGACTCGATTTTCGGGGGGGGCACTGAAGCTTTCTTT
abundance: once
j_gene: TRBJ1-1
d_gene: NA
v_gene: TRBV6-4

CDR3aa: CASSRGGRDYNEQFF
CDR3nt: TGTGCCAGCAGCCGGGGTGGGCGGGACTACAATGAGCAGTTCTTC
abundance: NA
j_gene: TRBJ2-1
d_gene: NA
v_gene: TRBV7-8

CDR3aa: CAWGAQSGNTIYF
CDR3nt: TGTGCCTGGGGAGCCCAATCCGGAAACACCATATATTTT
abundance: NA
j_gene: TRBJ1-3
d_gene: NA
v_gene: TRBV30

CDR3aa: CASTSPRGSLYEQYF
CDR3nt: TGTGCCAGCACCTCCCCGCGCGGGTCGTTGTACGAGCAGTACTTC
abundance: NA
j_gene: TRBJ2-7
d_gene: NA
v_gene: TRBV28

CDR3aa: CASSQVNQGKAQYF
CDR3nt: TGTGCCAGCAGCCAAGTCAATCAGGGGAAAGCGCAGTATTTT
abundance: NA
j_gene: TRBJ2-3
d_gene: NA
v_gene: TRBV14

CDR3aa: CSVELGGGGYTF
CDR3nt: TGCAGCGTTGAATTGGGAGGCGGTGGCTACACCTTC
abundance: once
j_gene: TRBJ1-2
d_gene: NA
v_gene: TRBV29-1

CDR3aa: CASTRAGGSTDTQYF
CDR3nt: TGTGCCAGCACCCGGGCGGGGGGTTCCACAGATACGCAGTATTTT
abundance: NA
j_gene: TRBJ2-3
d_gene: TRBD2
v_gene: TRBV6-5

CDR3aa: CASSFAGTGSYEQYF
CDR3nt: TGTGCCAGCAGCTTTGCCGGGACAGGGTCCTACGAGCAGTACTTC
abundance: NA
j_gene: TRBJ2-7
d_gene: TRBD1
v_gene: TRBV7-2

CDR3aa: CASSLELNTDTQYF
CDR3nt: TGTGCCAGCAGCTTAGAACTCAACACAGATACGCAGTATTTT
abundance: NA
j_gene: TRBJ2-3
d_gene: NA
v_gene: TRBV7-8